Listed below are T cell receptor beta chains from one sample, sequenced in a study of blood T cell repertoires in COVID-19. The data were produced by immunoSEQ multiplex PCR, yet TCRdb's version contains in-frame clones alone and is incomplete. Here the sample spans around 440,000 clones, around 88% being singletons. Sequencing input: peripheral blood. These receptors all stem from a woman in her fifties or sixties with COVID-19, enrolled during active disease. The conserved cysteine and the conserved F or W are not part of the CDR3 here.

v_gene,j_gene,CDR3aa
TRBV27,TRBJ1-2,ASSPQGYGYT
TRBV10-3,TRBJ1-5,AISESGQGAQPQH
TRBV24-1,TRBJ1-2,ATSQGSDYGYT
TRBV6-1,TRBJ1-4,ASSESRQGLVREKLF
TRBV28,TRBJ1-2,ASLDRADYGYT
TRBV9,TRBJ1-2,ASSVVTGYGYT
TRBV9,TRBJ2-5,ASSGDISETQY
TRBV6-5,TRBJ1-3,ASSYFSTASGNTIY
TRBV11-3,TRBJ2-1,ASSLGGSSYNEQF
TRBV5-8,TRBJ1-4,ASTYWGLATNEKLF
TRBV6-5,TRBJ1-1,ASNTETTMNTEAF
TRBV19,TRBJ2-7,ARKVPRWQVNYEQY
TRBV9,TRBJ1-1,ASSASGNRNTEAF
TRBV19,TRBJ1-2,ASDSGGLLVRNGYT
TRBV6-5,TRBJ2-1,ASRRAGGHGNEQF
TRBV5-1,TRBJ2-2,ASSRGGSDTGELF
TRBV4-1,TRBJ2-7,ASSPSNGQGAYEQY
TRBV6-5,TRBJ2-7,ASSNRGYEQY
TRBV11-2,TRBJ1-6,ASIPGAPYNSPLH